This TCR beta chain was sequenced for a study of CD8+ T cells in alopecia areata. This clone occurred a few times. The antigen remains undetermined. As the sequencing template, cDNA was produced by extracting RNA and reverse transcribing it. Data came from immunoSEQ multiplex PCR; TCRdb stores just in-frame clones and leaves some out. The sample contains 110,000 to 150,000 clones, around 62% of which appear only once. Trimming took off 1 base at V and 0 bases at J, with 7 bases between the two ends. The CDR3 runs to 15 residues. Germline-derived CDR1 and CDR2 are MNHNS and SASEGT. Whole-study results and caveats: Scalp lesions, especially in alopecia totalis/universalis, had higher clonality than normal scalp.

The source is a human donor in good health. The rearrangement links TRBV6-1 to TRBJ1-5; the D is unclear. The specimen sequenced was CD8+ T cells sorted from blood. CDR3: CASSEGGNSNQPQHF. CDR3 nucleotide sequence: TGTGCCAGCAGTGAAGGGGGTAATAGCAATCAGCCCCAGCATTTT.